This T cell receptor (beta chain) was documented in a study of T cell changes during pregnancy in multiple sclerosis. Germline CDR1 and CDR2: MGHDK and SYGVNS. The CDR3 covers 12 residues. V lost 6 bases to trimming and J lost 2 bases; unmatched junction nucleotides: 0. The table came from immunoSEQ multiplex PCR; TCRdb's copy has only in-frame clones and leaves some out. This table has some 85,000 clones, around 94% appearing once. Sequencing used peripheral blood, obtained in the third trimester of pregnancy. This TCR was sampled from a female donor with multiple sclerosis, enrolled in a pregnancy study. The V and J genes are TRBV25-1 and TRBJ2-7; TRBD2 matches 8 bases. CDR3 bases: TGTGCCAGCAGCGGGGGGGCCTACGAGCAGTACTTC. As protein: CASSGGAYEQYF.